The source of this TCR beta chain is a study of CD8 T cells in ankylosing spondylitis. General study points: CD8+ by phenotype, disease-linked clones were relatively rare in peripheral blood.

This clonotype has a handful of counts. Its antigen remains unknown. This CDR3 comprises 14 residues. Per the germline V gene, CDR1 is LNHDA and CDR2 is SQIVND (reference sequence). V lost 11 bases to trimming and J lost 6 bases, with 22 bases between them. Each CDR3 protein is one row after TCRdb ran MiXCR on the 5' RACE reads. The profile shows roughly 180,000 distinct CDR3 sequences, roughly 13% of them singletons. The sequenced sample was blood, either unsorted or a sorted T cell fraction (not recorded which). This clonotype was sampled from a male donor with ankylosing spondylitis or in good health (not recorded which). This rearrangement joins TRBV19 to TRBJ1-1; D might be TRBD1 (5 bases). CDR3 nucleotide sequence: TGTGCCTCCCTTCATTCGCAGGGAAGCCCTGAAGCTTTCTTT. This codes for CASLHSQGSPEAFF. Combining the CDR3 with reference TRBV19 and TRBJ1-1 gives the whole variable domain DGGITQSPKYLFRKEGQNVTLSCEQNLNHDAMYWYRQDPGQGLRLIYYSQIVNDFQKGDIAEGYSVSREKKESFPLTVTSAQKNPTAFYLCASLHSQGSPEAFFGQGTRLTVV.